This T cell receptor beta chain was recovered during a study of CD8+ T cells in alopecia areata. Study findings and constraints: Within the top 100, expanded CD8+ clones significantly decreased with tofacitinib, as did scalp clonality. Many expanded lesional clones stayed in scalp and blood while on tofacitinib.

cDNA prepared by RNA extraction and subsequent reverse transcription served as the template for sequencing. Here immunoSEQ multiplex PCR was the method, and the copy in TCRdb shows in-frame clones only, minus some. The sample has about 270,000 clones, 60% seen once; the top ten hold roughly 0.93%. Worth noting for this clone: The antigen remains undetermined.

CDR3 length: 13 residues. Germline V gene lookup returns CDR1 MNHEY and CDR2 SMNVEV (reference sequence). V was shortened by 4 bases and J by 10 bases, with 11 bases between the two germline ends. Treatment defined: oral pan-JAK inhibitor, 5-10 mg twice daily. This chain joins TRBV27 and TRBJ1-6; D unresolved. This clonotype originated in a human donor with alopecia areata. Sequences were derived from CD4+ T cells sorted from blood, sampled at week 52, from a patient treated with tofacitinib. The chain's CDR3 is CASSSRPRSPLHF. As DNA, the CDR3 is TGTGCCAGCAGTTCTAGGCCTCGGTCACCCCTCCACTTT.